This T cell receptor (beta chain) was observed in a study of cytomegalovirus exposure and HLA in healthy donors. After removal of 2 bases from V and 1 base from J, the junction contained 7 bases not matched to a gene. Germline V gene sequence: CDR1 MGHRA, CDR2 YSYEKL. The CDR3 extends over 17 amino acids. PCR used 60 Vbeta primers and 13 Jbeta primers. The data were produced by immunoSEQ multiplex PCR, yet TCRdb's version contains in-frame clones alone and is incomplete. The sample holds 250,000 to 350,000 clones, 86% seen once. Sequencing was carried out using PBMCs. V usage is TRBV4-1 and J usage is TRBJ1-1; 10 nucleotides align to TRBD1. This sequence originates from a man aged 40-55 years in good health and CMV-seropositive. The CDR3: CASSQLGQGKGNTEAFF. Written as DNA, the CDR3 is TGCGCCAGCAGCCAATTGGGACAGGGGAAGGGGAACACTGAAGCTTTCTTT.